Below are 22 T cell receptor beta chains sequenced from a single sample in a study of T cells in Graves' hyperthyroidism and ophthalmopathy (dated by TCRdb to between 2018 and 2021). The library was generated by multiplex PCR. Sequencing took place on an Illumina HiSeq 2000. The TCR beta CDR3 regions were amplified from the RNA transcripts. A first-round RT-PCR of the TCR CDR3 used the HTBI primer set with the Qiagen OneStep RT-PCR kit. Through fastp at Q25 and MiXCR, TCRdb rebuilt clones from the public reads, retaining in-frame beta chains. A single entry per CDR3 protein holds the most common genes and DNA from its merged rows. The sample table shows around 600,000 distinct CDR3 sequences, and just under 45% are seen once. The ten top clones hold under 8.5% of the sample. What was sequenced was peripheral blood or thyroid tissue (not recorded which). The receptors here all came from an adult man with Graves' disease, either hyperthyroidism or ophthalmopathy (not recorded which).

The chain joins TRBV19 to TRBJ1-1; D remains unclear. V dropped 3 bases and J dropped 2 bases, with 13 bases sitting between them. Germline V gene data show CDR1 as LNHDA and CDR2 as SQIVND (reference sequence). This CDR3 contains 15 residues. CDR3 region: CASSIHDNSNTEAFF. In nucleotides, the CDR3 is TGTGCCAGTAGTATCCATGACAATTCTAACACTGAAGCTTTCTTT.

With regard to this clonotype: Compared with germline, one end of the junction differs, possibly owing to a read error. The V and J genes are TRBV10-3 and TRBJ2-7; 11 bases agree with TRBD2. The CDR3 covers 11 residues. Germline values: CDR1 ENHRY, CDR2 SYGVKD. Here the CDR3 DNA reads TGTGCCATCAACCCCGGACTAGCGGGCTCCTTC. Protein product: CAINPGLAGSF.

The gene calls are TRBV11-2 and TRBJ2-5, with 8 bases fitting TRBD2. This CDR3 spans 19 amino acids. CDR1 is SGHAT, CDR2 FQNNGV, per germline. Trimming removed 3 bases from V and 3 bases from J; junction bases left unmatched: 18. The CDR3 loop reads CASSFYIRSAHGREETQYF. As DNA, the CDR3 is TGTGCCAGCAGCTTCTACATCCGCAGTGCCCACGGGAGGGAAGAGACCCAGTACTTC.

Worth noting for this clonotype: One junction end does not reproduce the germline sequence, and a read error may be involved. V is TRBV6-5 and J is TRBJ2-7; no reliable D call. The CDR3 has 16 residues. The germline V gene has CDR1 MNHEY and CDR2 SVGAGI. CDR3 sequence: CAISYVRASRSYEQYF. CDR3 nucleotides: TGTGCCATCAGTTACGTTCGCGCCTCTCGTTCCTACGAGCAGTACTTC.

The chain recombines TRBV24-1 with TRBJ1-6; 7 bases match TRBD1. The CDR3 has 17 residues. CDR1 KGHDR and CDR2 SFDVKD come from the germline V gene. V shed 0 bases, J shed 5 bases, and the junction held 6 bases outside the gene matches. The CDR3 sequence is CATSDLIGGQHNSPLHF. The CDR3 region has the DNA TGTGCCACCAGTGATTTGATCGGGGGACAGCATAATTCACCCCTCCACTTT.

The CDR3 DNA follows: TGTGCCAGCAGCCAAGGGAAGGACGAGCAGTACTTC. Translation gives CASSQGKDEQYF. This chain links TRBV2 with TRBJ2-7; D is uncertain. The V end lost 6 bases, the J end lost 5 bases, and 11 bases lay between the germline ends. The CDR3 extends over 12 amino acids. The germline gives CDR1 SNHLY, CDR2 FYNNEI.

J is TRBJ1-4 and V is TRBV6-5, with TRBD1 matching over 9 bases. Germline trimming cut 4 bases from V and 8 bases from J; bases unmatched to any gene: 5. This CDR3 has 14 residues. Germline values: CDR1 MNHEY, CDR2 SVGAGI. This chain's CDR3 is CASSLGQGHEKLFF. CDR3 nucleotide sequence: TGTGCCAGCAGTTTAGGACAGGGGCACGAAAAACTGTTTTTT.

Note on this clonotype: At one end the junction does not follow the germline gene, possibly because of a read error. This chain joins TRBV19 and TRBJ1-2, with 7 bases identical to TRBD1. There are 12 residues in the CDR3. CDR1 and CDR2 from the germline V gene are LNHDA and SQIVND (reference sequence). The CDR3 sequence: CVSSPGQLIYTF. The CDR3 nucleotides read TGTGTCAGTAGTCCGGGACAGCTTATCTACACCTTC.

This clonotype was observed many times. The V gene is TRBV10-3, the J gene TRBJ1-1; 7 nucleotides agree with TRBD1. Germline trimming cut 6 bases from V and 1 base from J; bases unmatched to any gene: 5. CDR1 is ENHRY and CDR2 is SYGVKD in the germline V gene. The CDR3 length is 14 residues. As DNA, the CDR3 is TGTGCCATCAGCCCTAGACAGGGGAACACTGAAGCTTTCTTT. Its translation is CAISPRQGNTEAFF.

To note about this clonotype: This may be a read error, as it is one base from a much larger clone. The CDR3 sequence is CSVEQRDTEAFF. CDR3 in DNA: TGCAGCGTTGAACAGAGGGACACTGAAGCTTTCTTT. This sequence joins TRBV29-1 and TRBJ1-1; D remains unclear. The ends were cut back, 2 bases at V and 3 bases at J, with 7 bases in the middle. Germline V gene sequence: CDR1 SQVTM, CDR2 ANQGSEA. The CDR3 extends over 12 amino acids.

This clonotype has a handful of counts. The J gene is TRBJ1-4, the V gene TRBV7-9; D unclear. V lost 5 bases and J 13 bases, leaving 8 bases between the germline ends. The germline gives CDR1 SEHNR, CDR2 FQNEAQ (reference sequence). The CDR3 covers 10 residues. The CDR3 sequence is CASSPSSLFF. The CDR3 DNA sequence: TGTGCCAGCAGCCCAAGTTCACTGTTTTTT.

This chain uses TRBV7-2 with TRBJ1-2; TRBD1 aligns across 12 bases. CDR3 length equals 16 residues. Germline V gene lookup returns CDR1 SGHTA and CDR2 FQGNSA. J was trimmed by 4 bases and V by 6 bases; bases with no gene match: 9. The CDR3 loop is CASSFQGQGAGYGYTF. CDR3 bases: TGTGCCAGCAGTTTCCAGGGACAGGGGGCCGGCTATGGCTACACCTTC.

The chain uses TRBV6-6 and TRBJ2-7; D is possibly TRBD2 (5 bases). Trimming left V 5 bases short and J 3 bases short, with 17 bases between. The germline gives CDR1 MNHNY, CDR2 SVGAGI (reference sequence). The length of the CDR3 is 15 residues. CDR3 bases: TGTGCCAGCAGTGAAGCGGCAGGAAAAAGCTACGAGCAGTACTTC. Its protein product is CASSEAAGKSYEQYF.

This clonotype was observed many times. A much larger clone differs from this one at a single base, so this may be a read error. V gene TRBV7-9 combines with J gene TRBJ1-2, with D perhaps matching TRBD1 (5 bases). Deletions cut 0 bases from V and 3 bases from J, with 5 bases between. Looked up from germline, CDR1 is SEHNR and CDR2 is FQNEAQ (reference sequence). There are 13 residues in the CDR3. The CDR3 sequence: CASSLATDYGYTF. CDR3 nucleotides: TGTGCCAGCAGCTTAGCGACAGACTATGGCTACACCTTC.

This clonotype was seen a few times. Germline is not matched at one junction end, which may reflect a read error. This rearrangement joins TRBV7-9 to TRBJ2-5, with D possibly TRBD2 on 5 matching bases. Germline CDR1 SEHNR, CDR2 FQNEAQ (reference sequence). This CDR3 is built from 14 residues. The CDR3 sequence is CASSLVGRGETQYF. The CDR3 DNA follows: TGTGCCAGCAGTTTAGTAGGGAGAGGGGAGACCCAGTACTTC.

The chain is built from TRBV4-1 and TRBJ1-2, with D possibly matching TRBD1 (6 bases). With 3 bases removed from V and 4 bases from J, the gap between germline ends came to 21 bases. The CDR3 runs to 17 residues. Germline CDR1 and CDR2: MGHRA and YSYEKL. This chain's CDR3 is CASSQIPGQGHLYGYTF. The DNA of the CDR3 is TGCGCCAGCAGCCAGATACCGGGACAAGGGCACCTCTATGGCTACACCTTC.

This clonotype showed up just a few times. This chain connects TRBV7-2 to TRBJ1-3, with a tentative D call TRBD1 (6 bases). The germline V gene has CDR1 SGHTA and CDR2 FQGNSA. V lost 5 bases, J lost 1 base, and 15 bases lay in between. This CDR3 comprises 16 residues. The CDR3 DNA sequence: TGTGCCAGCAGCCCCAGACAGGCGAGTTCTGGAAACACCATATATTTT. It translates to CASSPRQASSGNTIYF. The whole variable domain, filled in from reference TRBV7-2 and TRBJ1-3, reads GAGVSQSPSNKVTEKGKDVELRCDPISGHTALYWYRQSLGQGLEFLIYFQGNSAPDKSGLPSDRFSAERTGGSVSTLTIQRTQQEDSAVYLCASSPRQASSGNTIYFGEGSWLTVV.

There are many counts of this clonotype. The chain carries TRBV2 and TRBJ1-4; perhaps TRBD1 as D (6 bases). The CDR3 is 14 residues long. Trimming stripped 3 bases from V and 7 bases from J, with 12 bases between. Looked up from germline, CDR1 is SNHLY and CDR2 is FYNNEI. The DNA for the CDR3 is TGTGCCAGCAGTGATAACAGGGCGGGTGAAAAACTGTTTTTT. This translates into CASSDNRAGEKLFF.

This clonotype was observed a handful of times. The rearrangement uses TRBV7-2 and TRBJ1-1, with D maybe TRBD1 (5 bases). Trimming stripped 2 bases from V and 4 bases from J, with 14 bases between. CDR3 size: 15 residues. CDR1 is SGHTA and CDR2 is FQGNSA in the germline V gene. This CDR3 is CASSLILGVGTEAFF. CDR3 bases: TGTGCCAGCAGCTTAATCTTGGGGGTCGGCACTGAAGCTTTCTTT.

This chain connects TRBV20-1 to TRBJ2-5, with 9 bases fitting TRBD1. CDR1 and CDR2 from the germline V gene are DFQATT and SNEGSKA (reference sequence). V gave up 1 base and J gave up 4 bases; unmatched junction bases: 4. The CDR3 runs 14 residues. The chain's CDR3 is CSARVTGGPETQYF. The DNA of the CDR3 is TGCAGTGCTAGAGTGACAGGGGGTCCAGAGACCCAGTACTTC.

This clonotype turned up a few times. The rearrangement joins TRBV2 to TRBJ1-3, with 7 bases fitting TRBD1. There are 14 residues in the CDR3. The germline CDR1 and CDR2 sequences are SNHLY and FYNNEI. The junction had 6 bases not matched to a gene; V was cut back by 10 bases and J by 0 bases. CDR3: CANQQGHSGNTIYF. In DNA, the CDR3 is TGTGCCAACCAACAGGGGCACTCTGGAAACACCATATATTTT.

This rearrangement joins TRBV7-8 to TRBJ2-7; 7 positions match TRBD1. The V segment lost 5 bases and the J segment 4 bases; nucleotides outside the gene matches: 14. The CDR3 length is 16 residues. Germline V gives CDR1 SGHVS, CDR2 FQNEAQ. CDR3 coding DNA: TGTGCCAGCAGCCCCCCGGACAGGAGAATCCCATACGAGCAGTACTTC. Protein product: CASSPPDRRIPYEQYF.